The clone carrying this T cell receptor beta chain has only a few counts. As yet, its antigen is unknown. PBMCs numbering at least 6.5 million were isolated per sample. The V gene's germline CDR1 is LGHDT and CDR2 YNNKEL (reference sequence). The germline V and J ends were trimmed by 0 bases and 1 base, with 10 bases remaining between them. The CDR3 extends over 15 amino acids. The record originates from a study of blood T cells in healthy people across ages. Study conclusions and caveats: From one million sequenced T cells, diversity estimates were lower bounds.

Using a J-beta primer mix together with a sample-barcoded 5' primer, a second PCR was run for about 6 to 11 cycles. TCRdb used MiXCR to reprocess the 5' RACE reads, holding one entry per CDR3 protein. The data show 700,000 or so distinct CDR3 sequences, about 24% seen once. Material: blood. The receptor's source is a man between 65 and 85 years old in good health. The genes are TRBV3-1 and TRBJ2-7, with no clear D. CDR3: CASSQDLAASYEQYF. The CDR3 nucleotides are TGTGCCAGCAGCCAAGATCTGGCGGCTTCCTACGAGCAGTACTTC.